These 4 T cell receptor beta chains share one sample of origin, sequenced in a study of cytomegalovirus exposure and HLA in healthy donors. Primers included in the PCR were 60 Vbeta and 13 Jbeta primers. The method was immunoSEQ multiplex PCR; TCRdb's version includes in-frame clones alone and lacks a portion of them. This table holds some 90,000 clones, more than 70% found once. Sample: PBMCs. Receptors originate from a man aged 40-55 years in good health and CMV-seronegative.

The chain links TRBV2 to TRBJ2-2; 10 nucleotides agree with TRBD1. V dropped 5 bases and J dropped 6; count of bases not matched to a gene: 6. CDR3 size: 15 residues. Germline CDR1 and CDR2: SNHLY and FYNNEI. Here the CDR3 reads CASSKDRGMAGELFF. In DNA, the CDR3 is TGTGCCAGCAGTAAGGACAGGGGGATGGCCGGGGAGCTGTTTTTT.

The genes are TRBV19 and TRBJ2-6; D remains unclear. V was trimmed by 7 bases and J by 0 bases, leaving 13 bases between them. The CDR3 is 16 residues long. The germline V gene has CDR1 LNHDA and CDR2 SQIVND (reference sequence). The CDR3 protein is CASKIDPRSGANVLTF. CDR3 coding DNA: TGTGCCAGTAAAATAGACCCGCGCTCTGGGGCCAACGTCCTGACTTTC.

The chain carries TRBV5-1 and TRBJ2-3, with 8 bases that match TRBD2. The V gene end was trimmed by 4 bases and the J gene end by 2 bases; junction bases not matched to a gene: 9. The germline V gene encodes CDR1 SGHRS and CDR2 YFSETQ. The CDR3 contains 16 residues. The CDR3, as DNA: TGCGCCAGCAGCGTCCTACTAGCGGCCAACACAGATACGCAGTATTTT. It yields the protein CASSVLLAANTDTQYF. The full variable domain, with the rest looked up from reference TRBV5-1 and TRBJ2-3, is KAGVTQTPRYLIKTRGQQVTLSCSPISGHRSVSWYQQTPGQGLQFLFEYFSETQRNKGNFPGRFSGRQFSNSRSEMNVSTLELGDSALYLCASSVLLAANTDTQYFGPGTRLTVL.

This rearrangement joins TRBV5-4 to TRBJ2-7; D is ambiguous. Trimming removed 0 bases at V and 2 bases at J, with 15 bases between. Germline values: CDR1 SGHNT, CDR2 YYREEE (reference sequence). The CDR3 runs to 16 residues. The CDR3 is CASSLAVSHSAYEQYF. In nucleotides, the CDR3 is TGTGCCAGCAGCTTGGCTGTTAGCCATTCCGCCTACGAGCAGTACTTC.